This T cell receptor beta chain was identified in a study of blood T cell repertoires in COVID-19. Whole-study context: Samples representing acute and convalescent COVID-19 were sourced from the United States, Italy and Spain.

This clone was observed a handful of times. Original handling: Quantification of nucleated cells was approximated via reference gene primer amplification. Repertoires were generated with immunoSEQ multiplex PCR, while TCRdb's copy carries only in-frame clones and drops some. V and J calls and clone size come straight from that table; D and trimming were deduced from the DNA. Seen here are more than 200,000 clones, approximately 88% observed once, and the top ten hold approximately 3.7%. The V segment lost 4 bases and the J segment 1 base; nucleotides outside the gene matches: 10. The CDR3 is 17 amino acids. CDR1 is MNHEY, CDR2 SMNVEV, per germline (reference sequence). Residents of 24 US areas, aged roughly 18 to 89 years, made up the participants. Participants' own reports of clinical history determined their cohort assignment.

The source of this sequence is a woman aged 25-40 years who had been exposed to COVID-19. The sequenced material came from PBMCs or T cells enriched from blood (not recorded which). The chain carries TRBV27 and TRBJ1-1; 9 bases agree with TRBD1. The CDR3 here is CASSSYTGGGRNTEAFF. In DNA, the CDR3 is TGTGCCAGCAGTTCCTATACAGGGGGCGGGAGGAACACTGAAGCTTTCTTT.